These 12 T cell receptor beta chains were all obtained from the same sample, sequenced in a study of vaccination effects on CD4 cells after COVID-19. Clones were sequenced by immunoSEQ multiplex PCR, and TCRdb holds only the in-frame ones, with some missing. The sample lists about 73,000 clones, roughly 74% occurring once. In the ViraFEST assay, antigen-specific CD4+ clonotypes were identified by expansion after peptide-pool stimulation. Following culture for approximately 11 days, CD4+ T cells were isolated. Nucleocapsid antibodies were negative in the vaccine recipients, who had never had SARS-CoV-2 infection. Their cognate antigens are unknown. Sequenced material: CD4+ T cells from PBMCs cultured with HCoV-NL63 spike peptides, taken before COVID-19 vaccination. The source of these receptors is a human donor who received a COVID-19 vaccine.

This clone was seen a few times. The chain employs TRBV6-5 and TRBJ1-2, with 9 bases aligning to TRBD1. With V trimmed by 2 bases and J by 5 bases, 3 bases remained unmatched. Germline assignment: CDR1 MNHEY and CDR2 SVGAGI. There are 14 residues in the CDR3. The CDR3 loop is CASSYRTGEYGYTF. CDR3 bases: TGTGCCAGCAGTTACAGGACAGGGGAGTATGGCTACACCTTC.

This rearrangement joins TRBV15 to TRBJ2-5; no firm D call. Germline V CDR1 and CDR2: LNHNV, YYDKDF (reference sequence). This CDR3 contains 14 residues. Deletions cut 0 bases from V and 4 bases from J, with 9 bases between. The CDR3 protein is CATSREQPPETQYF. The CDR3 DNA reads as TGTGCCACCAGCAGAGAACAACCTCCAGAGACCCAGTACTTC.

This clone was seen more than once but under ten times. The V and J genes are TRBV4-2 and TRBJ2-2, with D perhaps TRBD1 (5 bases). This CDR3 spans 14 amino acids. Between the trimmed V and J ends, which lost 6 bases and 1 base, there was a span of 9 bases. Germline V gene sequence: CDR1 LGHNA, CDR2 YNFKEQ. The DNA for the CDR3 is TGTGCCAGCAGGCTAACAGGGAACACCGGGGAGCTGTTTTTT. The encoded protein is CASRLTGNTGELFF.

The chain uses TRBV7-3 and TRBJ1-3, with a tentative D call TRBD1 (5 bases). From germline, CDR1 is SGHTA and CDR2 FQGTGA. With 5 bases removed from V and 4 bases from J, the gap between germline ends came to 15 bases. This CDR3 is built from 15 residues. CDR3 in amino acids: CASSIGGGTGNTIYF. Written as DNA, the CDR3 is TGTGCCAGCAGCATCGGGGGAGGAACGGGAAACACCATATATTTT.

V is TRBV11-2 and J is TRBJ2-1, with 10 bases lining up with TRBD2. The CDR3 is made up of 15 amino acids. Germline V gene sequence: CDR1 SGHAT, CDR2 FQNNGV. The V segment lost 7 bases and the J segment 5 bases; nucleotides outside the gene matches: 8. The CDR3 nucleotides are TGTGCCAGCACATGGATAGCGGGGGGCGACAATGAGCAGTTCTTC. It encodes CASTWIAGGDNEQFF.

This rearrangement joins TRBV2 to TRBJ1-3, with 7 nucleotides matching TRBD1. The CDR3 extends over 15 amino acids. Germline CDR1 and CDR2: SNHLY and FYNNEI. V gave up 6 bases and J gave up 0 bases; unmatched junction bases: 5. CDR3 amino acids: CASRRGDSSGNTIYF. The CDR3 nucleotides read TGTGCCAGCAGGAGAGGGGACAGCTCTGGAAACACCATATATTTT.

This clone has a handful of counts. V gene TRBV2 combines with J gene TRBJ1-4; 11 bases fit TRBD1. This CDR3 region has 15 residues. J lost 7 bases, V lost 6 bases, and 7 bases had no gene match. Germline V gene sequence: CDR1 SNHLY, CDR2 FYNNEI. CDR3 residues: CASREDRGRLEKLFF. In DNA, the CDR3 is TGTGCCAGCAGAGAGGACAGGGGGCGGCTTGAAAAACTGTTTTTT.

The V call is TRBV24-1, the J call TRBJ1-2; 8 nucleotides align to TRBD1. J was trimmed by 6 bases and V by 4 bases; bases with no gene match: 9. Germline-derived CDR1 and CDR2 are KGHDR and SFDVKD. The CDR3 spans 15 residues. The CDR3 sequence: CATSEPTGGGDGYTF. As DNA, the CDR3 is TGTGCCACCAGTGAGCCTACAGGGGGAGGCGATGGCTACACCTTC.

This clone has just a few counts. The chain combines TRBV7-3 with TRBJ2-4; D is undetermined. This CDR3 is 15 amino acids long. Germline CDR1 and CDR2: SGHTA and FQGTGA. Trimming took 5 bases from V and 0 from J, leaving 11 bases between them. The CDR3 DNA reads as TGTGCCAGCAGCCCTAAAGGGCTAGCCAAAAACATTCAGTACTTC. Protein product: CASSPKGLAKNIQYF.

This clone has a single count. The chain uses TRBV6-6 and TRBJ2-2, with 8 nucleotides matching TRBD2. CDR3 length: 16 residues. J was trimmed by 4 bases and V by 0 bases; bases with no gene match: 4. Germline loops: CDR1 MNHNY, CDR2 SVGAGI (reference sequence). CDR3 nucleotide sequence: TGTGCCAGCAGTTACTCGATGGCGGGGGGCACCGGGGAGCTGTTTTTT. Its protein is CASSYSMAGGTGELFF.

This clone was recorded once. The rearrangement joins TRBV6-5 to TRBJ2-3; maybe TRBD2 (6 bases). The CDR3 runs to 15 residues. V was shortened by 6 bases and J by 3 bases, with 16 bases between the two germline ends. The germline CDR1 and CDR2 sequences are MNHEY and SVGAGI. CDR3 coding DNA: TGTGCCAGCAGCCAGATAGGGGCGGGAACAGATACGCAGTATTTT. It is translated as CASSQIGAGTDTQYF.

The rearrangement joins TRBV5-6 to TRBJ1-2; D ambiguous. The V and J ends lost 0 bases and 6 bases respectively, with 18 bases between them. CDR1 and CDR2 from the germline V gene are SGHDT and YYEEEE. The CDR3 has 16 amino acids. The CDR3 region is CASSLVIKGGYNGYTF. The CDR3 DNA is TGTGCCAGCAGCTTGGTTATAAAGGGAGGATACAATGGCTACACCTTC.